The entry below describes one T cell receptor beta chain. The antigen remains unidentified. These data belong to a study of breast tumors, draining lymph nodes, adjacent tissues. The study, taken as a whole, reports: Tumors had less TCR diversity than lymph nodes, more than nontumor tissue. Findings are consistent with lymph node origin and intratumoral expansion of most tumor T cells. The lymph node origin of tumor T cells was framed as consistent with a hypothesis, not demonstrated.

One entry per CDR3 protein results from TCRdb running MiXCR on the multiplex PCR reads. The sample holds more than 9,500 distinct CDR3 sequences; about 56% are singletons and the top ten take approximately 40%. Sequenced input: breast tumor tissue. The TCR sequence derives from a female donor with breast cancer. Some clones in this sample may be carry-over from other donors' samples.

The CDR3 reads CAINPGNSNQPQHF. The CDR3, as DNA: TGTGCCATCAACCCGGGAAATAGCAATCAGCCCCAGCATTTT. The chain joins TRBV10-3 to TRBJ1-5, with no clear D. The CDR3 is made up of 14 amino acids. Trimming pared 7 bases from V and 0 bases from J, leaving 10 bases between. Germline-derived CDR1 and CDR2 are ENHRY and SYGVKD.